Listed here are 29 T cell receptor beta chains from one sample, sequenced in a study of T cell responses to AZD1222 COVID-19 vaccine. TCRdb's copy holds only in-frame clones and misses some; the assay was immunoSEQ multiplex PCR. The sample lists over 130,000 clones, 89% occurring once. This specimen was peripheral blood, taken on day 0 of AZD1222 vaccination. The source of these receptors is an adult in good health.

This clone was seen a few times. V is TRBV28 and J is TRBJ1-2; possibly TRBD1 for D (5 bases). Looked up from germline, CDR1 is MDHEN and CDR2 is SYDVKM. The CDR3 sequence is 13 residues long. Trimming removed 3 bases from V and 7 bases from J, with 12 bases in between. CDR3 DNA: TGTGCCAGCAGTTTCGGGGGGTCGACTGGCTACACCTTC. It translates to CASSFGGSTGYTF.

This chain uses TRBV20-1 with TRBJ1-1; D not certain. Between the trimmed V and J ends, which lost 3 bases and 0 bases, there was a span of 8 bases. The CDR3 is 13 amino acids. Germline lookup yields CDR1 DFQATT and CDR2 SNEGSKA (reference sequence). CDR3 nucleotides: TGCAGTGCTAGTTACCCAGTGAACACTGAAGCTTTCTTT. This codes for CSASYPVNTEAFF.

The gene calls are TRBV6-5 and TRBJ1-2; 7 bases line up with TRBD1. Germline CDR1 is MNHEY and CDR2 is SVGAGI. Losses at the gene ends were 6 bases for V and 7 bases for J; bases not matched to a gene: 8. The CDR3 totals 13 residues. CDR3 sequence: CASRNTGEGGYTF. CDR3 DNA sequence: TGTGCCAGCAGAAACACAGGGGAGGGTGGCTACACCTTC.

This clone was observed a single time. V usage is TRBV5-4 and J usage is TRBJ2-7, with TRBD1 matching over 8 bases. In germline, CDR1 is SGHNT, CDR2 YYREEE (reference sequence). The CDR3 extends over 14 amino acids. J gave up 3 bases and V 4 bases, and 6 bases lay outside the gene matches. CDR3 residues: CASSTGQGIYEQYF. CDR3 coding DNA: TGTGCCAGCAGCACTGGACAGGGTATCTACGAGCAGTACTTC.

To note about this clone: The junction departs from the called germline gene at one end, perhaps through a read error. The V gene is TRBV7-7, the J gene TRBJ1-3; the D gene is possibly TRBD1 (6 bases). Germline CDR1 SSHAT, CDR2 FNYEAQ (reference sequence). The CDR3 totals 18 residues. The CDR3 region is CASSSGQSTTGSGNTIYF. CDR3 sequence (DNA): TGTGCTAGCAGCTCCGGACAGAGTACCACCGGCTCTGGAAACACCATATATTTT.

V usage is TRBV29-1 and J usage is TRBJ2-7; 8 bases are a match to TRBD2. J gave up 4 bases and V 1 base, and 9 bases lay outside the gene matches. The CDR3 is made up of 15 amino acids. Germline V gives CDR1 SQVTM, CDR2 ANQGSEA. The CDR3 coding sequence is TGCAGCGTTGAAGGAGACCGGGAGGGCCGATACGAGCAGTACTTC. Its protein product is CSVEGDREGRYEQYF.

The chain is built from TRBV28 and TRBJ1-6; 9 nucleotides match TRBD1. Germline values: CDR1 MDHEN, CDR2 SYDVKM. The trim removed 4 bases at V and 7 bases at J, leaving 5 bases unmatched. The CDR3 sequence is 15 residues long. Here the CDR3 DNA reads TGTGCCAGCAGTTACCCGGACAGGGGAAATTCACCCCTCCACTTT. This encodes CASSYPDRGNSPLHF. The whole variable domain, remainder taken from reference TRBV28 and TRBJ1-6, is DVKVTQSSRYLVKRTGEKVFLECVQDMDHENMFWYRQDPGLGLRLIYFSYDVKMKEKGDIPEGYSVSREKKERFSLILESASTNQTSMYLCASSYPDRGNSPLHFGNGTRLTVT.

The rearrangement joins TRBV5-1 to TRBJ2-7; 14 bases are shared with TRBD2. The CDR3 sequence is 18 residues long. The J segment lost 7 bases and the V segment lost 1 base, leaving 13 bases of the junction unmatched. Looked up from germline, CDR1 is SGHRS and CDR2 is YFSETQ. CDR3 loop: CASSLIAGLAGVIREQYF. CDR3 nucleotides: TGCGCCAGCAGCTTGATTGCGGGACTAGCGGGAGTTATTCGGGAGCAGTACTTC.

V usage is TRBV25-1 and J usage is TRBJ2-7; D gene uncertain. The CDR3 runs to 10 residues. In germline, CDR1 is MGHDK, CDR2 SYGVNS. V gave up 6 bases and J gave up 5 bases, with 5 bases separating them. The CDR3 sequence is CASRGNEQYF. CDR3 nucleotide sequence: TGTGCCAGCAGGGGCAACGAGCAGTACTTC.

The V and J genes are TRBV10-1 and TRBJ2-3; the match to TRBD2 covers 11 bases. V shed 3 bases, J shed 9 bases, and the junction held 11 bases outside the gene matches. The length of the CDR3 is 16 residues. Germline V gene sequence: CDR1 WNHNN, CDR2 SYGVQD (reference sequence). For the CDR3, the DNA is TGCGCCAGCAGTGAAGATAGCGGGGGGGCCGGTCGCACGCAGTATTTT. As protein: CASSEDSGGAGRTQYF.

V is TRBV27 and J is TRBJ2-7; a possible D gene is TRBD2 (7 bases). V lost 6 bases and J lost 3, with 18 bases in between. Per the germline V gene, CDR1 is MNHEY and CDR2 is SMNVEV (reference sequence). The CDR3 is made up of 15 amino acids. The CDR3 coding sequence is TGTGCCAGCAGGGGCCTGGGGGAGGGGGGCTACGAGCAGTACTTC. Residues: CASRGLGEGGYEQYF.

The rearrangement joins TRBV7-9 to TRBJ2-1; 14 bases are shared with TRBD2. V was pared by 4 bases and J by 0 bases, with 8 bases of the junction left unmatched. Per germline, CDR1 SEHNR and CDR2 FQNEAQ (reference sequence). The CDR3 extends over 19 amino acids. Here the CDR3 DNA reads TGTGCCAGCAGCTCATCGGGACTAGCGGGGGAGAGCTCCTACAATGAGCAGTTCTTC. This codes for CASSSSGLAGESSYNEQFF.

This chain joins TRBV11-2 and TRBJ2-2; 9 bases map to TRBD1. After removal of 6 bases from V and 2 bases from J, the junction contained 10 bases not matched to a gene. The CDR3 covers 17 residues. CDR1 is SGHAT, CDR2 FQNNGV, per germline. The CDR3 sequence is CASRPDRGSLNTGELFF. CDR3 sequence (DNA): TGTGCCAGCAGACCGGACAGGGGCTCCCTTAACACCGGGGAGCTGTTTTTT.

J is TRBJ1-1 and V is TRBV13; 8 nucleotides match TRBD1. Germline loops: CDR1 PRHDT, CDR2 FYEKMQ (reference sequence). This CDR3 spans 13 amino acids. With 5 bases clipped from V and 3 bases from J, the junction kept 2 bases outside the gene matches. The CDR3 spells CASSDRGDTEAFF. For the CDR3, the DNA is TGTGCCAGCAGCGACAGGGGAGACACTGAAGCTTTCTTT.

This clone was counted a single time. The chain employs TRBV7-9 and TRBJ1-2; tentatively, D is TRBD1 (6 bases). V was pared by 6 bases and J by 8 bases, with 16 bases between. Germline V CDR1 and CDR2: SEHNR, FQNEAQ (reference sequence). CDR3 length equals 13 residues. The chain's CDR3 is CASRSKGHLGYTF. CDR3 bases: TGTGCCAGCAGGTCCAAGGGACATTTAGGCTACACCTTC. The whole variable domain, filled in from reference TRBV7-9 and TRBJ1-2, reads DTGVSQNPRHKITKRGQNVTFRCDPISEHNRLYWYRQTLGQGPEFLTYFQNEAQLEKSRLLSDRFSAERPKGSFSTLEIQRTEQGDSAMYLCASRSKGHLGYTFGSGTRLTVV.

The chain couples TRBV3-1 (or the pseudogene TRBV3-2) to TRBJ2-5; perhaps TRBD1 as D (5 bases). The CDR3 totals 14 residues. Trimming left V 1 base short and J 2 bases short, with 8 bases between. Germline CDR1 LGHDT, CDR2 YNNKEL (reference sequence). Written as DNA, the CDR3 is TGTGCCAGCAGCCAAGGACAGCATCAAGAGACCCAGTACTTC. Protein: CASSQGQHQETQYF.

The V gene is TRBV28, the J gene TRBJ1-2; 7 bases align to TRBD1. This CDR3 has 15 amino acids. V was pared by 5 bases and J by 3 bases, with 9 bases of the junction left unmatched. In germline, CDR1 is MDHEN, CDR2 SYDVKM. The CDR3 nucleotides read TGTGCCAGCAGTACACGACAGGGAGGGTACTATGGCTACACCTTC. It encodes CASSTRQGGYYGYTF.

In this sample, this clone turned up once. V and J are TRBV6-2 or TRBV6-3 and TRBJ2-2, with TRBD2 matching over 15 bases. CDR1 is MNHEY, CDR2 SVGEGT, per germline. Losses at the gene ends were 6 bases for V and 0 bases for J; bases not matched to a gene: 5. This CDR3 is built from 18 residues. CDR3 region: CASSRRTSGRANTGELFF. In nucleotides, the CDR3 is TGTGCCAGCAGCCGTCGGACTAGCGGGAGGGCGAACACCGGGGAGCTGTTTTTT.

The chain has TRBV7-2 and TRBJ2-1, with unresolved D. The V end was cut by 8 bases, the J end by 4 bases, with 9 bases between. Germline CDR1 and CDR2: SGHTA and FQGNSA. The CDR3 covers 12 residues. The CDR3 region is CASANVYNEQFF. The CDR3 region has the DNA TGTGCCAGCGCCAACGTGTACAATGAGCAGTTCTTC.

This chain joins TRBV4-1 and TRBJ1-2, with D perhaps TRBD1 (6 bases). The CDR3 contains 16 residues. The germline gives CDR1 MGHRA, CDR2 YSYEKL. With 2 bases removed from V and 4 bases from J, the gap between germline ends came to 17 bases. CDR3: CASSQRPEQGIYGYTF. The CDR3 DNA reads TGCGCCAGCAGCCAACGCCCGGAACAGGGAATCTATGGCTACACCTTC.

V gene TRBV15 combines with J gene TRBJ2-6; D call uncertain. Germline V lookup: CDR1 LNHNV, CDR2 YYDKDF (reference sequence). V lost 1 base to trimming and J lost 1 base, with 11 bases between them. The CDR3 totals 17 residues. CDR3 sequence (DNA): TGTGCCACCAGCAGAGTAGCCGGTGTATCTGGGGCCAACGTCCTGACTTTC. It is translated as CATSRVAGVSGANVLTF.

This chain's CDR3 is CASSEGGYEQYF. For the CDR3, the DNA is TGTGCCAGCAGTGAGGGTGGCTACGAGCAGTACTTC. V usage is TRBV28 and J usage is TRBJ2-7; weak D call: TRBD2 (5 bases). Germline CDR1 and CDR2: MDHEN and SYDVKM. There are 12 residues in the CDR3. The V and J ends lost 5 bases and 3 bases respectively, with 8 bases between them.

The J gene is TRBJ1-1, the V gene TRBV11-2; D not resolved. Germline V gene data show CDR1 as SGHAT and CDR2 as FQNNGV. V lost 3 bases, J lost 2 bases, and 10 bases lay in between. The CDR3 loop spans 14 amino acids. The CDR3 sequence is CASSLGAGNTEAFF. The CDR3 nucleotides read TGTGCCAGCAGCTTGGGTGCAGGAAACACTGAAGCTTTCTTT.

The rearrangement joins TRBV18 to TRBJ1-6; perhaps TRBD1 as D (5 bases). In germline, CDR1 is KGHSH, CDR2 LQKENI. The CDR3 has 13 residues. V was pared by 3 bases and J by 11 bases, with 11 bases between. CDR3: CASSPSSGAPLHF. The CDR3 DNA sequence: TGTGCCAGCTCACCCTCCTCGGGGGCACCCCTCCACTTT.

This clone was detected a few times. The chain joins TRBV2 to TRBJ1-1, with D unclear. The germline V and J ends were trimmed by 8 bases and 3 bases, with 13 bases remaining between them. CDR1 and CDR2 from the germline V gene are SNHLY and FYNNEI. The CDR3 has 13 amino acids. The CDR3 loop reads CASCPGIYTEAFF. CDR3 DNA: TGTGCCAGCTGCCCCGGGATCTACACTGAAGCTTTCTTT.

The rearrangement links TRBV7-9 to TRBJ2-7, with D maybe TRBD2 (6 bases). There are 15 residues in the CDR3. Germline loops: CDR1 SEHNR, CDR2 FQNEAQ (reference sequence). V was trimmed by 5 bases and J by 5 bases, leaving 19 bases between them. The CDR3 DNA follows: TGTGCCAGCAGCACTCGACCGGGACTTAACAACGAGCAGTACTTC. It is translated as CASSTRPGLNNEQYF.

The chain combines TRBV30 with TRBJ1-5, with a possible D match to TRBD1 (6 bases). Germline V CDR1 and CDR2: GTSNPN, SVGIG (reference sequence). The CDR3 has 13 amino acids. The germline V and J ends were trimmed by 0 bases and 7 bases, with 10 bases remaining between them. The CDR3 sequence is CAWSVGGGQPQHF. The CDR3 DNA is TGTGCCTGGAGTGTAGGGGGGGGACAGCCCCAGCATTTT.

The chain uses TRBV21-1 and TRBJ1-6. TRBV21-1 is designated a pseudogene. The CDR3 has 17 residues. DNA for the CDR3: TGTGCCAGCAGCTCCCGCGAAAGGGACCTAAATAATTCACCCCTCCACTTT. Its protein product is CASSSRERDLNNSPLHF.

The chain uses TRBV7-9 and TRBJ1-6, with 7 bases matching TRBD1. The CDR3 consists of 16 residues. The V segment lost 5 bases and the J segment 7 bases; nucleotides outside the gene matches: 11. Germline-derived CDR1 and CDR2 are SEHNR and FQNEAQ (reference sequence). CDR3: CASSGPGTEINSPLHF. The CDR3 nucleotides are TGTGCCAGCAGCGGGCCCGGGACAGAAATAAATTCACCCCTCCACTTT.